This T cell receptor beta chain was sequenced during a study of T cell repertoires in cytomegalovirus infection. Study background: Recently identified HLA-C-restricted CMV epitopes were among the peptides used. CMV infection together with matching HLA type was indicated by public TCR beta signatures.

TCRdb redid the calling of the reads with MiXCR, one entry per CDR3 protein. The repertoire holds approximately 120,000 distinct CDR3 sequences, with 29% as singletons. The study's findings and limits: People with CMV and the relevant HLA were identified by cumulative public TCR beta family frequency. The study found HLA-C-restricted CMV-specific TCR beta clonotypes dominating the ex vivo response.

For this clonotype: Its antigen is still unknown.

V lost 0 bases and J lost 2, with 4 bases in between. The CDR3 sequence is 14 residues long. Germline V gene lookup returns CDR1 MNHNS and CDR2 SASEGT. The chain links TRBV6-1 to TRBJ2-2; D is undetermined. This clonotype was sampled from a human donor in good health (CMV status not recorded). Some clones in this sample may be carry-over from other donors' samples. Sequencing used CD8+ T cells from cultured PBMCs, obtained from culture after CMV antigen stimulation. The CDR3 spells CASSEAINTGELFF. The CDR3 DNA follows: TGTGCCAGCAGTGAAGCTATTAACACCGGGGAGCTGTTTTTT.